These 21 T cell receptor beta chains were sequenced from one sample in a study of OX40 agonist ivuxolimab in advanced cancers. Library creation used the immunoSEQ multiplex PCR assay. Here the immuneACCESS table is served through TCRdb, limited to in-frame sequences with V and J called. Missing clones are a known gap in these copies; in checked studies unresolved V genes cover under half, and the rest lacks a known reason. In this sample the table shows 90,000 to 150,000 clones, around 89% of which occur a single time. 0.55% of the sample lies in the top ten. Source: CD4+ or CD8+ T cells sorted from blood, taken in a trial of the OX40 agonist ivuxolimab. The receptors were gathered from an adult with an advanced solid tumor such as melanoma, head and neck, liver or kidney cancer.

The chain combines TRBV4-1 with TRBJ1-4; no reliable D call. The CDR3 is 15 residues long. The germline V gene encodes CDR1 MGHRA and CDR2 YSYEKL. Trimming cost V 0 bases and J 0 bases, with 5 bases left between them. The CDR3 DNA sequence: TGCGCCAGCAGCCAAGAGGAGGCAACTAATGAAAAACTGTTTTTT. Protein product: CASSQEEATNEKLFF.

Here the CDR3 DNA reads TGTGCCAGCAGCCCAGGTCATGAGCAGTTCTTC. Residues: CASSPGHEQFF. V usage is TRBV5-6 and J usage is TRBJ2-1; D unresolved. Trimming took off 4 bases at V and 8 bases at J, with 7 bases between the two ends. From germline, CDR1 is SGHDT and CDR2 YYEEEE. The CDR3 totals 11 residues.

V is TRBV28 and J is TRBJ1-4; D is undetermined. Between the trimmed V and J ends, which lost 5 bases and 7 bases, there was a span of 5 bases. CDR1 and CDR2 (germline): MDHEN, SYDVKM. CDR3 length: 11 residues. The CDR3 sequence is CASSNREKLFF. The CDR3 region has the DNA TGTGCCAGCAGTAACCGTGAAAAACTGTTTTTT.

This chain links TRBV5-4 with TRBJ2-1; the D is unclear. The CDR3 length is 14 residues. V gave up 4 bases and J gave up 5 bases, with 13 bases separating them. The germline V gene has CDR1 SGHNT and CDR2 YYREEE (reference sequence). The chain's CDR3 is CASSMTSNDNEQFF. Written as DNA, the CDR3 is TGTGCCAGCAGCATGACCAGTAACGACAATGAGCAGTTCTTC.

This chain joins TRBV5-5 and TRBJ1-3; D gene uncertain. The CDR3 totals 15 residues. V shed 2 bases and J shed 0 bases, with 9 bases lying between them. Looked up from germline, CDR1 is SGHKS and CDR2 is YYEKEE (reference sequence). CDR3 in amino acids: CASSLIRRSGNTIYF. DNA of the CDR3: TGTGCCAGCAGCTTAATACGGCGCTCTGGAAACACCATATATTTT. Full variable domain (remainder filled in from reference TRBV5-5 and TRBJ1-3): DAGVTQSPTHLIKTRGQQVTLRCSPISGHKSVSWYQQVLGQGPQFIFQYYEKEERGRGNFPDRFSARQFPNYSSELNVNALLLGDSALYLCASSLIRRSGNTIYFGEGSWLTVV.

This clone turned up a few times. CDR3 in DNA: TGTGCCAGCAGTTACTCCGCCAATTCACCCCTCCACTTT. As protein: CASSYSANSPLHF. V is TRBV6-5 and J is TRBJ1-6; D is unclear. Per germline, CDR1 MNHEY and CDR2 SVGAGI. Trimming shortened V by 0 bases and J by 7 bases, and 4 bases separated the two germline ends. There are 13 residues in the CDR3.

The J gene is TRBJ2-7, the V gene TRBV2; D gene ambiguous. The CDR3 totals 13 residues. Per germline, CDR1 SNHLY and CDR2 FYNNEI. The V end lost 2 bases, the J end lost 6 bases, and 11 bases lay between the germline ends. CDR3 loop: CASSETGSGEQYF. The CDR3 nucleotides read TGTGCCAGCAGTGAAACTGGTTCGGGCGAGCAGTACTTC.

V gene TRBV18 combines with J gene TRBJ2-7; D is unresolved. The germline V gene encodes CDR1 KGHSH and CDR2 LQKENI. The CDR3 loop spans 14 amino acids. V lost 6 bases and J 0 bases, leaving 12 bases between the germline ends. The DNA for the CDR3 is TGTGCCAGCTCTTCAAAATGGGACTCCTACGAGCAGTACTTC. Translation gives CASSSKWDSYEQYF.

V gene TRBV2 combines with J gene TRBJ2-7, with 9 positions matching TRBD1. The CDR3 runs to 17 residues. Germline V gene lookup returns CDR1 SNHLY and CDR2 FYNNEI. V shed 7 bases and J 5 bases; nucleotides not matched to a gene: 18. In nucleotides, the CDR3 is TGTGCCAGCACCCTCAGACCTAGAGGACAGGGGTTGCACGAGCAGTACTTC. This sequence encodes CASTLRPRGQGLHEQYF.

The chain links TRBV27 to TRBJ1-1; D perhaps matches TRBD1 (5 bases). CDR1 and CDR2 from the germline V gene are MNHEY and SMNVEV (reference sequence). V was trimmed by 5 bases and J by 1 base, leaving 14 bases between them. This CDR3 is 15 amino acids long. Here the CDR3 reads CASSPPGRANTEAFF. CDR3 nucleotide sequence: TGTGCCAGCAGTCCACCGGGACGCGCGAACACTGAAGCTTTCTTT.

V is TRBV19 and J is TRBJ2-3, with TRBD2 identical over 11 bases. CDR1 is LNHDA and CDR2 is SQIVND in the germline V gene (reference sequence). V dropped 5 bases and J dropped 0; count of bases not matched to a gene: 4. This CDR3 spans 16 amino acids. The CDR3 DNA reads TGTGCCAGTAGTGCCCGACTAGCGGGAAGCACAGATACGCAGTATTTT. It codes for CASSARLAGSTDTQYF.

The chain employs TRBV14 and TRBJ1-2; D is ambiguous. V was cut by 4 bases and J by 4 bases, with 19 bases left in between. CDR1 and CDR2 (germline): SGHDN, FVKESK. The CDR3 consists of 16 residues. CDR3 sequence: CASSPGASRLGYGYTF. CDR3 nucleotides: TGTGCCAGCAGCCCGGGAGCTTCCAGGTTAGGCTATGGCTACACCTTC.

The chain uses TRBV4-2 and TRBJ2-5, with 8 bases lining up with TRBD1. The CDR3 length is 16 residues. The germline V gene has CDR1 LGHNA and CDR2 YNFKEQ. V lost 0 bases, J lost 3 bases, and 6 bases stayed unmatched. The CDR3 nucleotides read TGTGCCAGCAGCCAAGAGGTGGGACAGGTTAAAGAGACCCAGTACTTC. Amino acids: CASSQEVGQVKETQYF.

This sequence joins TRBV5-1 and TRBJ2-1; 8 nucleotides match TRBD1. Looked up from germline, CDR1 is SGHRS and CDR2 is YFSETQ. The CDR3 runs to 15 residues. V trimming: 5 bases; J trimming: 5 bases; junction bases outside the gene matches: 9. The CDR3 loop reads CASRSDRALDNEQFF. The CDR3 DNA reads TGCGCCAGCAGGTCGGACAGGGCCTTAGACAATGAGCAGTTCTTC.

The V gene is TRBV30, the J gene TRBJ1-2; perhaps TRBD1 as D (5 bases). Trimming took 7 bases from V and 0 from J, leaving 12 bases between them. CDR3 length: 13 residues. Germline CDR1 and CDR2: GTSNPN and SVGIG (reference sequence). Written as DNA, the CDR3 is TGTGCCTTCAGCAAGGGGCCTAACTATGGCTACACCTTC. Translation: CAFSKGPNYGYTF.

The V gene is TRBV19, the J gene TRBJ1-3; D remains unclear. Germline CDR1 is LNHDA and CDR2 is SQIVND (reference sequence). The CDR3 has 13 residues. V lost 6 bases, J lost 4 bases, and 10 bases lay in between. The CDR3 here is CASREQAGNTIYF. The CDR3 bases are TGTGCCAGTAGGGAGCAGGCGGGAAACACCATATATTTT. Together with reference TRBV19 and TRBJ1-3, the CDR3 gives the full variable domain: DGGITQSPKYLFRKEGQNVTLSCEQNLNHDAMYWYRQDPGQGLRLIYYSQIVNDFQKGDIAEGYSVSREKKESFPLTVTSAQKNPTAFYLCASREQAGNTIYFGEGSWLTVV.

The rearrangement joins TRBV2 to TRBJ2-6; D is ambiguous. The germline V gene has CDR1 SNHLY and CDR2 FYNNEI. The CDR3 loop spans 18 amino acids. Trimming shortened V by 1 base and J by 2 bases, and 15 bases separated the two germline ends. The DNA for the CDR3 is TGTGCCAGCAGTGAAGAAGCGATTTCCTCAACTGGGGCCAACGTCCTGACTTTC. Its translation is CASSEEAISSTGANVLTF.

This chain joins TRBV5-5 and TRBJ2-5, with TRBD1 matching 7 bases. The CDR3 contains 15 residues. Germline loops: CDR1 SGHKS, CDR2 YYEKEE (reference sequence). With V trimmed by 2 bases and J by 7 bases, 11 bases remained unmatched. The CDR3 protein is CASSFTGDGSATQYF. For the CDR3, the DNA is TGTGCCAGCAGCTTTACAGGGGATGGGTCCGCGACCCAGTACTTC.

The rearrangement joins TRBV7-9 to TRBJ2-5, with D possibly matching TRBD1 (6 bases). This CDR3 is 13 amino acids long. Germline lookup yields CDR1 SEHNR and CDR2 FQNEAQ (reference sequence). Trimming stripped 4 bases from V and 11 bases from J, with 17 bases between. The CDR3 loop reads CASSSTGVSEQYF. The CDR3 DNA is TGTGCCAGCAGCTCGACAGGCGTCTCGGAGCAGTACTTC.

The rearrangement uses TRBV9 and TRBJ1-1; no definite D call. CDR3 length equals 13 residues. V lost 3 bases, J lost 2 bases, and 8 bases lay in between. Germline V gene data show CDR1 as SGDLS and CDR2 as YYNGEE. This CDR3 is CASSETSNTEAFF. DNA for the CDR3: TGTGCCAGCAGCGAGACAAGCAACACTGAAGCTTTCTTT.

The rearrangement uses TRBV7-2 and TRBJ2-3; D call uncertain. The CDR3 has 15 residues. The V and J ends lost 5 bases and 1 base respectively, with 13 bases between them. CDR1 SGHTA and CDR2 FQGNSA come from the germline V gene. The CDR3 DNA is TGTGCCAGCAGCAGTTATACTGTGGGCACAGATACGCAGTATTTT. It encodes CASSSYTVGTDTQYF.